This note documents a single TCR beta chain sequence. No antigen is known for it. No much larger clone exists at a distance of one base, and base qualities are not known. This entry belongs to a study of cytomegalovirus exposure and HLA in healthy donors (dated by TCRdb to 2016 to 2017). Context from the whole study: An earlier analysis of 587 of the donors reported about 250 Gb of sequence data and 100 million to 130 million unique TCR beta sequences from 150 million to 200 million T cells. Roughly 300 gigabases of sequencing data and 80 million or so unique TCR sequences were included in an early release covering over 600 HLA-typed donors. Of the 300 to 400 genotyped donors, approximately 82% fell in the genetic ancestry cluster associated with self-reported Caucasian donors. The study was designed to test whether signatures of past pathogen exposure could be identified by cataloging public T cell receptors. The study profiled the T cell repertoires of approximately 700 subjects by immunosequencing and related them to cytomegalovirus serostatus. Along with the roughly 670-subject first cohort, a separate validation cohort of 120 different subjects was used. To predict cytomegalovirus infection status, the study combined high-throughput TCR immunosequencing, statistical association of individual TCRs with disease status, and machine learning. To study patterns of TCR occurrence, a later analysis re-analyzed previously published TCR beta repertoires from under 750 donors and added high-resolution HLA genotyping. Rather than using new phenotypic data, the later analysis identified candidate immune exposures from TCR beta sequences and from how often those sequences occurred across donors. To decide whether each TCR beta V gene segment behaved as functional or pseudogenic, an earlier analysis of some 600 of the donors relied on high-throughput TCR beta sequencing. Donor age, sex, ethnicity and CMV serostatus were compiled together with the repertoire data. In a later genetic analysis, genome-wide SNP genotypes for about three fifths of the 666 donors were used, and that subset was treated as a discovery cohort. Every repertoire in the discovery cohort had been generated on one and the same sequencing platform. HLA typing covered class I and class II loci at four-digit resolution. The number of typed donors differed by locus: about 620-640 for A, B, C, DRB1 and DQB1; 500 to 550 for DQA1; 606 for DPA1; and roughly 490 for DPB1. Four to six DR-DQ haplotypes were handled as single units for association and clustering, since linkage in the cohort was strong. Among roughly 400 genotyped donors of the cohort, an average of approximately 240,000 unique TCR beta nucleotide sequences was sequenced per donor, of which about 19% were non-productive.

The CDR1 and CDR2 encoded by the germline V gene (reference sequence) are GTSNPN and SVGIG. From cysteine to phenylalanine, the CDR3 is 12 amino acids long. Only the CDR3 DNA is retained, 36 bases long and in frame from the first base. A distance of 4 bases separates the germline ends of V and J, which lose 3 bases and 1 base respectively. Libraries were made using the immunoSEQ multiplex PCR assay. A mixture of 60 forward primers for TCR Vbeta segments and 13 reverse primers for TCR Jbeta segments was used in the multiplex PCR. Amplification of the CDR3 region of rearranged TCR beta genes was performed with a multiplex PCR assay on genomic DNA. The Illumina HiSeq System was used to sequence the amplified TCR beta libraries as 87-base-pair reads. The original pipeline was this. In a later analysis, tens of millions of unique TCR beta chains were counted across the 690 or so repertoires, and some 10 million of these chains were shared by at least two donors. To remove PCR and sequencing errors, raw reads were error-corrected and collapsed into unique sequences using a nearest-neighbor algorithm that merged closely related sequences. Alignment of CDR3 sequences to IMGT reference sequences was used to assign V, D and J gene segments. Each retained sequence needed at least a six-nucleotide match to both a V gene segment and a J gene segment. A rearrangement counted as productive if the CDR3 had no stop codons and remained in frame with V and J, and every other rearrangement counted as non-productive. Following IMGT convention, CDR3 was defined as the stretch from the second conserved V-encoded cysteine to the conserved J-encoded phenylalanine. In an earlier analysis of around 600 of the donors, sequences lacking an unambiguous match to a single V gene segment were excluded. In an earlier analysis of 587 of the donors, V segments were called functional above 56.7% productive rearrangements and were called segregating when the between-donor standard deviation exceeded 5%. A statistical classification framework was built for diagnosing cytomegalovirus status from the catalog of TCR beta chain sequences. In a later analysis, V and J genes were assigned by comparing TCR nucleotide sequences against IMGT/GENE-DB human TR gene sequences. The TCRdist pipeline was used in a later analysis to assign CDR3 sequences and most-parsimonious VDJ recombination scenarios. In a later analysis, each TCR beta chain was defined by its CDR3 amino acid sequence together with its V-gene family, and reads lacking a unique V-gene family were excluded. A later analysis removed 592 highly shared, low-generation-probability nucleotide sequences to deal with suspected cross-contamination and a sequencing artifact. In a later analysis, a clonal expansion index for each public chain was calculated from normalized within-repertoire ranks of inferred template counts. A later analysis computed generation probabilities with a VDJ recombination model fitted to out-of-frame rearrangements, and checked the results against IGoR. A later analysis scored TCR-TCR, TCR-HLA and TCR-CMV co-occurrence with hypergeometric tests, applying a repertoire-size bias correction to TCR pairs. False discovery rates were estimated in a later analysis by permuting HLA or CMV assignments 20 times. In a later analysis, co-occurring TCRs were grouped with DBSCAN, and TCRdist sequence similarity was added when clustering was performed within HLA-allele-positive subsets. Repertoires with fewer than 30,000 or more than 120,000 public chains were left out of co-occurrence clustering, as were five repertoires with anomalous nucleotide sharing. This immuneACCESS table, as held by TCRdb, lists in-frame sequences with V and J called but not all clones. Of the missing ones, under half trace to an unresolved V gene in checked studies; the others have no known cause. That table gives V, J and clone size, and the DNA gave D and trimming. Across this sample there are about 200,000 clones, with roughly 68% seen only once. The ten largest clones capture less than 2% of the sample.

The cohort was made up of about 670 healthy bone marrow donors. At the time of sampling, all cohort members were nominally healthy, though unrecorded immune exposures were likely present. The donor was CMV seronegative and belonged to the group of around 350 seronegative cohort members. Every donor gave a peripheral blood sample, and the peripheral blood mononuclear cells from that sample were used for TCR beta sequencing. The Qiagen DNeasy Blood Extraction Kit was used to extract genomic DNA from the blood cell samples. The full study reports these points: Correlated functional status among segregating V segments might reflect linkage disequilibrium, but an unknown experimental factor could not be ruled out. The sequencing pipeline was judged likely to have produced a cluster of highly shared sequence variants as a technical artifact. A further reported finding was that TCR beta sequences accurately predicted the HLA-A and HLA-B alleles for most subjects in the first cohort. In an earlier analysis of approximately 590 of the donors, most TCR beta V segments appeared in productive rearrangements about 87% or about 30% of the time, broadly matching IMGT annotations. A later genetic analysis reported fewer N-insertions in productive TCRs among donors in an Asian-associated ancestry cluster than the roughly 620-donor mean. In vitro tests confirmed that three of the cytomegalovirus-associated TCR beta chains recognize cytomegalovirus antigens. Because counts were too low, some 17 rarely observed V segments, including chromosome 9 orphons, were left out of the earlier analysis of over 550 of the donors. The study gave a list of 150 to 200 TCR beta chains associated with cytomegalovirus. Some IMGT-functional V segments, including TRBV6-2 and TRBV6-3, could not be told apart with the 87-base-pair reads, so those segments were excluded. Across donors, most TCR sequences were observed very rarely, whereas some public TCRs were present in many individuals. In a later analysis, the rate of TCR association differed among HLA loci, with DRB1 alleles having the most associated TCRs and HLA-C alleles having the fewest. Strong co-occurrence of HLA alleles, especially DR and DQ, made assigning TCR associations to individual alleles difficult. In both the original and validation cohorts, the classifier was reported to diagnose cytomegalovirus status with high specificity and sensitivity. For the cohort, immune exposure information was limited to CMV serostatus. Most CMV-associated TCR beta chains appeared to be HLA-restricted in a later analysis, and the HLA associations seemed to be driven largely by CMV exposure. A later genetic analysis associated a missense DCLRE1C variant with V-gene and J-gene trimming of TCR beta chains, and an independent cohort replicated the association. According to a later analysis, parvovirus B19, influenza, CMV and Epstein-Barr virus appeared linked to several top co-occurrence clusters. In this cohort, only TCR beta chains were sequenced, and detectable features were limited by the absence of alpha or paired-chain data. In a later analysis, HLA-associated TCR beta chains were found to be more clonally expanded and to have lower generation probabilities than equally common non-associated chains. It was suggested by the authors that the approach could potentially be generalized to other disease states and immunological phenotypes. Specific HLA alleles were associated with some 15,000 TCR beta sequences at a false discovery rate of 0.05 in a later analysis. Presence/absence analyses assumed roughly uniform sequencing depth across donors, an assumption that may not hold. HLA typing was unavailable for some donors at each locus, so association tests used only the typed subset.

The receptor was isolated from a young woman in good health and CMV-seronegative. The rearrangement joined TRBV30 to TRBJ2-1; no D gene call is confident. The sequenced material came from PBMCs. The DNA sequence is as follows: TGTGCCTGGAGCCTATCCTACAATGAGCAGTTCTTC. Its protein reads: CAWSLSYNEQFF.